This T cell receptor beta chain was identified during a study of human T cells and chemical hapten exposure (dated by TCRdb to the early 2020s). For the wider study: For sensitization, 2% DPC in acetone was applied to a 2 cm by 2 cm area of upper inner arm skin. Throughout the approximately 26-week study period, patients were also given weekly therapeutic DPC doses on the scalp. Patch testing on the upper back used Finn chambers containing 0.01% DPC, with scoring done after 6 days according to International Contact Dermatitis Research Group standards. The mostly female patient cohort included alopecia areata with under or over 50% scalp involvement, alopecia totalis and alopecia universalis. Libraries were combined into a pool for sequencing, and differences in TCR yield between samples came mainly from small differences in library volumes within the pool. In alopecia patients, the study followed how the peripheral blood TCR repertoire changed in vivo over primary and secondary sensitization to diphenylcyclopropenone (DPC), a hapten. Blood samples were taken from patients before sensitization (week 0) and at 2, 6 and about 24 weeks after DPC sensitization. For TCR sequencing, blood came from 25 to 30 alopecia patients at anywhere from one to four time points (pre-sensitization, 2, 6 and 24 weeks). The paper as a whole reports these results and caveats: After repeated subsampling, changes were observed in the strength of the expansion versus patch-test correlation and in the threshold at which the correlation became significant. Alopecia, a presumed autoimmune disease, was present in all patients, so the immune response of the patients might differ from that of healthy individuals. Compared with pre-sensitization or healthy control sets, expanded TCRs formed significantly more large CDR3 similarity clusters, which is consistent with antigen-driven responses. Patch test score correlated positively with the number of PT1 expanded TCRs, reaching significance at thresholds 8, 16 and 32 but not at 4. DPC sensitization did not change how many TCRs were above 1 in 1000 frequency, and no evidence was found of alterations in global repertoire structure.

Library method: RACE. The data were produced on a NextSeq 500. During library preparation, unique molecular identifiers were attached to individual cDNA molecules so that TCRs could be counted quantitatively and reproducibly. Both TCR alpha and TCR beta chains were sequenced from each blood RNA sample. The original methods were these. A median of around 96,000 TCRs per sample was observed, with a range of 23,224 to 690,600. The Decombinator software suite was used to annotate V, J and CDR3 in the TCR reads. For the PS versus PT1 abundance plots, all samples were subsampled to the same number of TCRs (28,000). TCRs were defined as expanded if absent before sensitization and observed at least eight times at the 2-week time point. Through fastp at Q25 and MiXCR, TCRdb rebuilt clones from the public reads, retaining in-frame beta chains. Each record represents a unique CDR3 protein, reported with the most common genes and DNA among its rows. The V and J calls follow TCRdb's processing rather than the paper's. The sample records about 54,000 distinct CDR3 sequences, 9.5% to 10% of which are singletons. Clones ranked in the top ten supply over 1.5% of the sample.

The sample's time point, from its label and the paper: patch test 2, 6 weeks after DPC sensitization. This sample's treatment or condition label indicates: therapeutic diphenylcyclopropenone sensitization with weekly scalp DPC. At each patch-test visit, blood was drawn before the patch test was applied. To be eligible, patients had to be aged 18 to 70, diagnosed with alopecia and judged suitable for DPC therapy, while pregnant patients were excluded. Total RNA was extracted from unfractionated whole blood collected in Tempus Blood RNA tubes. Trimming removed 5 bases from V and 3 bases from J; the gene matches leave 7 bases unexplained. The cysteine opens and the phenylalanine closes a CDR3 of 16 amino acids. Only the CDR3 region is kept as DNA, spanning 48 bases read in frame from base 1. CDR1 SGHTA and CDR2 FQGNSA were looked up in the germline V gene. As for this clonotype: Its binding antigen is unknown. Base quality data are lacking; no much larger clone is found one base away.

Material: whole blood, obtained in connection with sensitization to the hapten diphenylcyclopropenone (DPC). This receptor was identified in a woman aged 50 to 65 with alopecia areata. Some clones in this sample may be carry-over from other donors' samples. The rearranged chain carries TRBV7-2 and TRBJ2-1; 10 junctional bases match TRBD1. CDR3 sequence: CASSLDRDRGYNEQFF. In nucleotides, the sequence is TGTGCCAGCAGCCTCGACCGGGACAGGGGCTACAATGAGCAGTTCTTC.